A selection of T cell receptor beta chains follows, all from one sample in a study of Graves' ophthalmopathy and Graves' hyperthyroidism. TCRdb passed the multiplex PCR reads through MiXCR, listing each CDR3 protein once. The table lists 150,000 or so distinct CDR3 sequences, less than 45% of them singletons. The sequencing sample was made of peripheral blood. These receptors were taken from a woman in her forties with Graves' ophthalmopathy. Both conserved end residues are part of each CDR3. Fields, in order: V gene, J gene, clone size, D gene, CDR3 DNA, CDR3 protein. D genes are given only for firm matches. Clone sizes are given selectively: once, few, many, or a class where the clone is expanded.

V gene: TRBV6-5; J gene: TRBJ2-7; clone size: NA; D gene: TRBD2; CDR3 DNA: TGTGCCAGCAGTTCTTCCGGACTAGCGGCGGCCTACGAGCAGTACTTC; CDR3 protein: CASSSSGLAAAYEQYF
V gene: TRBV6-1; J gene: TRBJ1-2; clone size: NA; D gene: NA; CDR3 DNA: TGTGCCAGCAGTGAAGCGGGCAGTTACTATGGCTACACCTTC; CDR3 protein: CASSEAGSYYGYTF
V gene: TRBV7-2; J gene: TRBJ2-7; clone size: NA; D gene: NA; CDR3 DNA: TGTGCCAGCAGCCGGAGCCGAGAGCAGTACTTC; CDR3 protein: CASSRSREQYF
V gene: TRBV4-1; J gene: TRBJ1-6; clone size: many; D gene: NA; CDR3 DNA: TGCGCCAGCAGCCAAGAGTATCCAGGAGTTTCACCCCTCCACTTT; CDR3 protein: CASSQEYPGVSPLHF
V gene: TRBV28; J gene: TRBJ2-6; clone size: once; D gene: TRBD1; CDR3 DNA: TGTGCCAGCAGGACAGGGTTAGAGGGTAGGGCCAACGTCCTGACTTTC; CDR3 protein: CASRTGLEGRANVLTF
V gene: TRBV5-5; J gene: TRBJ1-1; clone size: many; D gene: NA; CDR3 DNA: TGTGCCAGCAGCCCAAGAATGACGGGGAACACTGAAGCTTTCTTT; CDR3 protein: CASSPRMTGNTEAFF
V gene: TRBV6-1; J gene: TRBJ2-7; clone size: once; D gene: TRBD1; CDR3 DNA: TGTGCCAGCAGTAAGGGGACAGGCCTCTACGAGCAGTACTTC; CDR3 protein: CASSKGTGLYEQYF
V gene: TRBV28; J gene: TRBJ2-5; clone size: NA; D gene: NA; CDR3 DNA: TGTGCCAGCAGTCCAATAGGTCAGGGAGAGACCCAGTACTTC; CDR3 protein: CASSPIGQGETQYF
V gene: TRBV2; J gene: TRBJ1-5; clone size: many; D gene: NA; CDR3 DNA: TGTGCCAGCAGTGAACTCGGGGGTAGCAATCAGCCCCAGCATTTT; CDR3 protein: CASSELGGSNQPQHF
V gene: TRBV28; J gene: TRBJ1-2; clone size: many; D gene: NA; CDR3 DNA: TGTGCCAGCAGTTTACCCAGGGTAGGGTATGGCTACACCTTC; CDR3 protein: CASSLPRVGYGYTF
V gene: TRBV5-5; J gene: TRBJ1-1; clone size: many; D gene: TRBD1; CDR3 DNA: TGTGCCAGCAGCGCAAGACAGGGCAGGGCTTTCTTT; CDR3 protein: CASSARQGRAFF
V gene: TRBV11-1; J gene: TRBJ2-7; clone size: NA; D gene: NA; CDR3 DNA: TGTGCCAGCAGCCCGAATGTAGGCCGTGTATCCTACGAGCAGTACTTC; CDR3 protein: CASSPNVGRVSYEQYF
V gene: TRBV27; J gene: TRBJ2-2; clone size: many; D gene: TRBD2; CDR3 DNA: TGTGCCAGCAGTTTAAGGGAGAACCCAGCGGGAGGACACACCGGGGAGCTGTTTTTT; CDR3 protein: CASSLRENPAGGHTGELFF
V gene: TRBV29-1; J gene: TRBJ1-3; clone size: few; D gene: TRBD1; CDR3 DNA: TGCAGCGTTGAGCTGGCGGGACAGGGCTACTCTGGAAACACCATATATTTT; CDR3 protein: CSVELAGQGYSGNTIYF
V gene: TRBV12-3/TRBV12-4; J gene: TRBJ1-5; clone size: NA; D gene: TRBD1; CDR3 DNA: TGTGCCAGCAGCTCAGACAGGGAACATCAGCCCCAGCATTTT; CDR3 protein: CASSSDREHQPQHF
V gene: TRBV5-1; J gene: TRBJ1-2; clone size: many; D gene: NA; CDR3 DNA: TGCGCCAGCAGCTTGGACAGGGAGGTAGATGGCTACACCTTC; CDR3 protein: CASSLDREVDGYTF
V gene: TRBV28; J gene: TRBJ2-3; clone size: many; D gene: NA; CDR3 DNA: TGTGCCAGCAGTACCGACCGAAAGTTTACGTGGGGGGATACGCAGTATTTT; CDR3 protein: CASSTDRKFTWGDTQYF
V gene: TRBV2; J gene: TRBJ2-7; clone size: NA; D gene: TRBD1; CDR3 DNA: TGTGCCAGCAGAGGGACAGGGGCCGAGCAGTACTTC; CDR3 protein: CASRGTGAEQYF
V gene: TRBV2; J gene: TRBJ1-2; clone size: many; D gene: TRBD1; CDR3 DNA: TGTGCCAGCAGTCCGACAGGGGATAACTATGGCTACACCTTC; CDR3 protein: CASSPTGDNYGYTF
V gene: TRBV19; J gene: TRBJ1-1; clone size: many; D gene: TRBD1; CDR3 DNA: TGTGCCAGTAGCCACAGGGGGGTGCGCACTGAAGCTTTCTTT; CDR3 protein: CASSHRGVRTEAFF
V gene: TRBV6-1; J gene: TRBJ2-2; clone size: NA; D gene: TRBD1; CDR3 DNA: TGTGCCAGCAGTGCCCCGGGACAGGGTATAATCTCGAACACCGGGGAGCTGTTTTTT; CDR3 protein: CASSAPGQGIISNTGELFF
V gene: TRBV30; J gene: TRBJ1-1; clone size: many; D gene: NA; CDR3 DNA: TGTGCCTGGACTAGATCGGCCAATCTACTAAACACTGAAGCTTTCTTT; CDR3 protein: CAWTRSANLLNTEAFF
V gene: TRBV6-2/TRBV6-3; J gene: TRBJ1-2; clone size: NA; D gene: TRBD1; CDR3 DNA: TGTGCCAGCAGTTATCTCGGGACAGGGAGTGGCTACACCTTC; CDR3 protein: CASSYLGTGSGYTF
V gene: TRBV6-2/TRBV6-3; J gene: TRBJ1-3; clone size: NA; D gene: TRBD1; CDR3 DNA: TGTGCCAGCAGTCCCAGGTCAAGGAGGCCGGGACAGGGCGCCCGAGGAAACACCATATATTTT; CDR3 protein: CASSPRSRRPGQGARGNTIYF
V gene: TRBV9; J gene: TRBJ2-5; clone size: many; D gene: TRBD2; CDR3 DNA: TGTGCCAGCAGCGTAGCAGGACTAGCGGGACAAGAGACCCAGTACTTC; CDR3 protein: CASSVAGLAGQETQYF
V gene: TRBV11-1; J gene: TRBJ2-7; clone size: many; D gene: NA; CDR3 DNA: TGTGCCAGCAGCTTACGTTACGGAAGAGGGTCCTACGAGCAGTACTTC; CDR3 protein: CASSLRYGRGSYEQYF
V gene: TRBV7-2; J gene: TRBJ2-5; clone size: many; D gene: TRBD2; CDR3 DNA: TGTGCCAGCAGCTCCCTAGCGGGAGAGGAGACCCAGTACTTC; CDR3 protein: CASSSLAGEETQYF
V gene: TRBV5-1; J gene: TRBJ2-7; clone size: NA; D gene: NA; CDR3 DNA: TGCGCCAGCAGCTTGGGACTAGTTTTGGCCTACGAGCAGTACTTC; CDR3 protein: CASSLGLVLAYEQYF
V gene: TRBV3-1; J gene: TRBJ1-5; clone size: many; D gene: NA; CDR3 DNA: TGTGCCAGCAGCCAAGGGGAAAATCAGCCCCAGCATTTT; CDR3 protein: CASSQGENQPQHF
V gene: TRBV24-1; J gene: TRBJ1-2; clone size: many; D gene: TRBD1; CDR3 DNA: TGTGCCACCAGTGATTCCGGGACAGGGGACTATGGCTACACCTTC; CDR3 protein: CATSDSGTGDYGYTF
V gene: TRBV27; J gene: TRBJ1-5; clone size: many; D gene: NA; CDR3 DNA: TGTGCCAGCAGTTTCAGGGAAGGGCCCCAGCATTTT; CDR3 protein: CASSFREGPQHF
V gene: TRBV6-1; J gene: TRBJ1-2; clone size: NA; D gene: TRBD1; CDR3 DNA: TGTGCCAGCAGGGCCCGCGGGACAGGGGATGGCTACACCTTC; CDR3 protein: CASRARGTGDGYTF
V gene: TRBV13; J gene: TRBJ2-5; clone size: many; D gene: NA; CDR3 DNA: TGTGCCAGCAGCTTAGTGAGCGAGACCCAGTACTTC; CDR3 protein: CASSLVSETQYF
V gene: TRBV6-2/TRBV6-3; J gene: TRBJ1-4; clone size: many; D gene: NA; CDR3 DNA: TGTGCCAGCTTCGACAGAAGTAATGAAAAACTGTTTTTT; CDR3 protein: CASFDRSNEKLFF
V gene: TRBV12-3/TRBV12-4; J gene: TRBJ2-7; clone size: many; D gene: NA; CDR3 DNA: TGTGCCAGCAGTCGGGACCTGGGTCGAGAGCAGTACTTC; CDR3 protein: CASSRDLGREQYF
V gene: TRBV6-2/TRBV6-3; J gene: TRBJ1-2; clone size: many; D gene: NA; CDR3 DNA: TGTGCCAGCAGTTGGACAGCGAGGGGCTATGGCTACACCTTC; CDR3 protein: CASSWTARGYGYTF
V gene: TRBV27; J gene: TRBJ2-3; clone size: NA; D gene: TRBD2; CDR3 DNA: TGTGCCAGCAGTTCCCTAGCGGGGCTAACAGATACGCAGTATTTT; CDR3 protein: CASSSLAGLTDTQYF
V gene: TRBV12-3/TRBV12-4; J gene: TRBJ2-2; clone size: NA; D gene: TRBD2; CDR3 DNA: TGTGCCAGCAGCAACGGACTAGCGGGAGGAAAGTTGGCCGGGGAGCTGTTTTTT; CDR3 protein: CASSNGLAGGKLAGELFF
V gene: TRBV28; J gene: TRBJ2-7; clone size: many; D gene: NA; CDR3 DNA: TGTGCCAGCAGTTTATTTGCTACCGACTCCTACGAGCAGTACTTC; CDR3 protein: CASSLFATDSYEQYF
V gene: TRBV12-3/TRBV12-4; J gene: TRBJ2-2; clone size: NA; D gene: NA; CDR3 DNA: TGTGCCAGCAGTTTTGTCAGTACCACCGGGGAGCTGTTTTTT; CDR3 protein: CASSFVSTTGELFF
V gene: TRBV5-8; J gene: TRBJ1-1; clone size: NA; D gene: NA; CDR3 DNA: TGTGCCAGCAGCTGGACAAGCCCCATTGACACTGAAGCTTTCTTT; CDR3 protein: CASSWTSPIDTEAFF
V gene: TRBV7-8; J gene: TRBJ1-2; clone size: many; D gene: NA; CDR3 DNA: TGTGCCAGCAGCCCGCTCGGTGCGACAGGTTCTGGCTACACCTTC; CDR3 protein: CASSPLGATGSGYTF
V gene: TRBV12-3/TRBV12-4; J gene: TRBJ2-5; clone size: NA; D gene: TRBD1; CDR3 DNA: TGTGCCAGCTGCAGGGGGCGAGCGGAGACCCAGTACTTC; CDR3 protein: CASCRGRAETQYF
V gene: TRBV27; J gene: TRBJ1-1; clone size: few; D gene: NA; CDR3 DNA: TGTGCCAGCAGTCCAGGGGATCGGTACACTGAAGCTTTCTTT; CDR3 protein: CASSPGDRYTEAFF
V gene: TRBV27; J gene: TRBJ2-7; clone size: many; D gene: TRBD2; CDR3 DNA: TGTGCCAGCAGTTTAAGAGGAAGCGGGAGGGCCTCCTCCTACGAGCAGTACTTC; CDR3 protein: CASSLRGSGRASSYEQYF
V gene: TRBV28; J gene: TRBJ1-1; clone size: many; D gene: NA; CDR3 DNA: TGTGCCAGCAGTTTACGGGGAGCATTCACTAAAGCTTTCTTT; CDR3 protein: CASSLRGAFTKAFF
V gene: TRBV2; J gene: TRBJ2-5; clone size: many; D gene: TRBD2; CDR3 DNA: TGTGCCAGCATCCGGACTAGCGGGGTCCAAGAGACCCAGTACTTC; CDR3 protein: CASIRTSGVQETQYF
V gene: TRBV2; J gene: TRBJ1-1; clone size: once; D gene: TRBD1; CDR3 DNA: TGTGCCAGCAGTGAGGACAGGAGGGCTTTCTTT; CDR3 protein: CASSEDRRAFF
V gene: TRBV2; J gene: TRBJ2-5; clone size: NA; D gene: NA; CDR3 DNA: TGTGCCAGCAGTGAAGAGAGGACAGTTCAAGAGACCCAGTACTTC; CDR3 protein: CASSEERTVQETQYF
V gene: TRBV6-1; J gene: TRBJ1-3; clone size: few; D gene: NA; CDR3 DNA: TGTGCCAGCAGAACAGGAGGCCCCTCTGGAAACACCATATATTTT; CDR3 protein: CASRTGGPSGNTIYF
V gene: TRBV6-4; J gene: TRBJ2-5; clone size: many; D gene: NA; CDR3 DNA: TGTGCCGGCAGCCTGACGGGAGCTGGCCAAGAGACCCAGTACTTC; CDR3 protein: CAGSLTGAGQETQYF
V gene: TRBV18; J gene: TRBJ1-1; clone size: many; D gene: NA; CDR3 DNA: TGTGCCAGCTCACCGGGCAGCCCGAACACTGAAGCTTTCTTT; CDR3 protein: CASSPGSPNTEAFF
V gene: TRBV6-2/TRBV6-3; J gene: TRBJ2-7; clone size: NA; D gene: TRBD2; CDR3 DNA: TGTGCCAGCACCGGCAGGATCGGGGGACTAGCGGTCTCCTACGAGCAGTACTTC; CDR3 protein: CASTGRIGGLAVSYEQYF
V gene: TRBV29-1; J gene: TRBJ2-2; clone size: NA; D gene: NA; CDR3 DNA: TGCAGCGTTGCCAAGGGGGTGGGAACCGGGGAGCTGTTTTTT; CDR3 protein: CSVAKGVGTGELFF